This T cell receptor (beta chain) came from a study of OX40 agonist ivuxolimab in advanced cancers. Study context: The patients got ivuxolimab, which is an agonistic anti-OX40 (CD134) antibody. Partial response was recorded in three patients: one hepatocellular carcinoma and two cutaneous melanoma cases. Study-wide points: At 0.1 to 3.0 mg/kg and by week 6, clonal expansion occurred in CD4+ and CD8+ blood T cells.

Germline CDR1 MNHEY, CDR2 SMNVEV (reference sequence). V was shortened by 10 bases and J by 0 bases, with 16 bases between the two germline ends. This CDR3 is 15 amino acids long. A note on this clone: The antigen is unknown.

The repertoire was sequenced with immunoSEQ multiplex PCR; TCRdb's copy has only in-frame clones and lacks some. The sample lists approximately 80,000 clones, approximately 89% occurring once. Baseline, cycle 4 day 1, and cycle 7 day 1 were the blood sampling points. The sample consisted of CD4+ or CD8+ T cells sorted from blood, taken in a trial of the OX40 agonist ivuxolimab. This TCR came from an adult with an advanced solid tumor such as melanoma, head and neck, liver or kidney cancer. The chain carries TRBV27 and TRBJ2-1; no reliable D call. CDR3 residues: CATERRQSSYNEQFF. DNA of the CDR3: TGTGCCACTGAAAGGCGGCAAAGCTCCTACAATGAGCAGTTCTTC.